Listed here are 4 T cell receptor beta chains from one sample, sequenced in a study of T-cell reconstitution after alpha-beta-depleted transplantation in children. Construction of the TCRbeta library involved unique molecular identifiers. TCRdb reanalysed the PCR reads using MiXCR and keeps one entry per CDR3 protein. The sample lists about 980,000 distinct CDR3 sequences; about 26% were seen once. Sequenced material: PBMCs, mostly from graft donor cells, taken 360 days after TCRalphabeta/CD19-depleted stem cell transplant. The receptors derive from a boy under two years old who had a stem cell transplant for SCID, so the T cells may come from the graft donor.

This clonotype was counted a few times. The V gene is TRBV7-9, the J gene TRBJ2-7; 7 bases line up with TRBD2. V was pared by 1 base and J by 5 bases, with 5 bases of the junction left unmatched. The CDR3 contains 14 residues. Germline V gene data show CDR1 as SEHNR and CDR2 as FQNEAQ (reference sequence). The CDR3 spells CASSLERDYHEQYF. CDR3 bases: TGTGCCAGCAGCTTAGAAAGGGACTACCACGAGCAGTACTTC.

CDR3 sequence (DNA): TGCGCCAGCAGCTTGGTGGCAGGGGAAGGCACCGGGGAGCTGTTTTTT. Encoded protein: CASSLVAGEGTGELFF. The V gene is TRBV5-1, the J gene TRBJ2-2; a weak D match, TRBD1 (6 bases). V gave up 0 bases and J gave up 4 bases, with 13 bases separating them. CDR1 and CDR2 from the germline V gene are SGHRS and YFSETQ. The CDR3 is 16 amino acids.

This clonotype was found once. The chain recombines TRBV5-1 with TRBJ1-1; D unclear. V was cut by 2 bases and J by 5 bases, with 13 bases left in between. The germline V gene has CDR1 SGHRS and CDR2 YFSETQ. The CDR3 totals 14 residues. The CDR3 nucleotides are TGCGCCAGCAGCTTCGGAGGCCTGAGGACTGAAGCTTTCTTT. It specifies CASSFGGLRTEAFF.

This chain connects TRBV20-1 to TRBJ1-4; 8 bases map to TRBD1. Losses at the gene ends were 6 bases for V and 6 bases for J; bases not matched to a gene: 6. This CDR3 spans 13 amino acids. Germline V lookup: CDR1 DFQATT, CDR2 SNEGSKA (reference sequence). The CDR3 sequence: CSAGGQGHEKLFF. In DNA, the CDR3 is TGCAGTGCCGGTGGACAGGGCCATGAAAAACTGTTTTTT.